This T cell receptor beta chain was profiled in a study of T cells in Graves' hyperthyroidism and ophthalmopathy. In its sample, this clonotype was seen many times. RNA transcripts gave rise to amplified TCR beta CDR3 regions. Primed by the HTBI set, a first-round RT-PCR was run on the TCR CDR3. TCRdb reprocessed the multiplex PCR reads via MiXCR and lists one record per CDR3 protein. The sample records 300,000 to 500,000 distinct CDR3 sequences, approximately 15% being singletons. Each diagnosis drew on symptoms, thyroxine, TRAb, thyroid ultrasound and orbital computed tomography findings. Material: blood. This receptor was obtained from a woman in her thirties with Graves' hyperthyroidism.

The CDR3 nucleotides are TGTGCCAGCCAAGGTGGGGTAAGCTCCTACGAGCAGTACTTC. It codes for CASQGGVSSYEQYF. The rearrangement joins TRBV6-1 to TRBJ2-7; D gene unclear. Trimming pared 8 bases from V and 0 bases from J, leaving 14 bases between. CDR1 and CDR2 (germline): MNHNS, SASEGT. The CDR3 has 14 residues.